The 22 T cell receptor beta chains presented below share a single source sample, sequenced in a study of blood T cell repertoires in COVID-19 (dated by TCRdb to 2018 to 2020). The library relied on the immunoSEQ multiplex PCR assay. The immuneACCESS repertoire file appears here via TCRdb, limited to in-frame rearrangements. These files lack a portion of the clones; in checked studies, under half of the deficit traces to unresolved V genes, and the cause of the others is not known. The sample profile shows 200,000 or so clones; about 94% of them were found once. 0.65% to 0.85% of the sample lies in the top ten. What was sequenced was peripheral blood. The receptor source for this set is a man aged 60-69 years with COVID-19, enrolled during active disease.

This chain connects TRBV28 to TRBJ2-1, with 15 nucleotides matching TRBD2. After removal of 5 bases from V and 0 bases from J, the junction contained 8 bases not matched to a gene. The germline CDR1 and CDR2 sequences are MDHEN and SYDVKM. The CDR3 totals 19 residues. CDR3 nucleotide sequence: TGTGCCAGCAGTGTCGGACTAGCGGGAGGGCGGGGCTCCTACAATGAGCAGTTCTTC. Translated, it gives CASSVGLAGGRGSYNEQFF.

This chain's CDR3 is CASSYHQGWEKLFF. CDR3 sequence (DNA): TGTGCCAGCAGCTATCATCAGGGTTGGGAAAAACTGTTTTTT. The chain carries TRBV6-5 and TRBJ1-4, with D perhaps matching TRBD1 (5 bases). V lost 6 bases, J lost 8 bases, and 16 bases lay in between. The CDR3 consists of 14 residues. Germline V gene sequence: CDR1 MNHEY, CDR2 SVGAGI.

The chain links TRBV5-1 to TRBJ2-1; 8 nucleotides line up with TRBD2. The germline V gene has CDR1 SGHRS and CDR2 YFSETQ. Losses at the gene ends were 5 bases for V and 0 bases for J; bases not matched to a gene: 4. The CDR3 is made up of 15 amino acids. The CDR3 sequence: CASRNGRASYNEQFF. CDR3 bases: TGCGCCAGCAGAAACGGGAGGGCCTCCTACAATGAGCAGTTCTTC.

V usage is TRBV29-1 and J usage is TRBJ2-1, with 11 bases aligning to TRBD2. CDR3 length: 17 residues. Germline-derived CDR1 and CDR2 are SQVTM and ANQGSEA. V gave up 7 bases and J gave up 7 bases; unmatched junction bases: 18. The DNA for the CDR3 is TGCAGCGATTGGGAAGGGACCACTAGCGGGGGCTCTAATGAGCAGTTCTTC. As protein: CSDWEGTTSGGSNEQFF.

CDR3 nucleotide sequence: TGTGCCAGCAGCCCGTCGGTTAGCATTACAGATACGCAGTATTTT. Encoded protein: CASSPSVSITDTQYF. The rearrangement joins TRBV7-6 to TRBJ2-3; D ambiguous. The ends were cut back, 5 bases at V and 3 bases at J, with 15 bases in the middle. CDR1 and CDR2 from the germline V gene are SGHVS and FNYEAQ. The CDR3 is made up of 15 amino acids.

The J gene is TRBJ2-7, the V gene TRBV28; 8 bases map to TRBD1. Germline CDR1 reads MDHEN; CDR2 reads SYDVKM. The J segment lost 3 bases and the V segment lost 6 bases, leaving 4 bases of the junction unmatched. The CDR3 has 13 residues. The CDR3 DNA is TGTGCCAGCAGGGCAGGGGGCCGCTACGAGCAGTACTTC. It is translated as CASRAGGRYEQYF.

This clone was seen a handful of times. The rearrangement links TRBV6-1 to TRBJ2-6, with TRBD1 identical over 7 bases. J was trimmed by 3 bases and V by 1 base; bases with no gene match: 6. The CDR3 runs to 17 residues. CDR1 is MNHNS and CDR2 is SASEGT in the germline V gene. In DNA, the CDR3 is TGTGCCAGCAGTGAAGAGGGGGCGGTGAGTGGGGCCAACGTCCTGACTTTC. This gives the protein CASSEEGAVSGANVLTF.

V gene TRBV7-6 combines with J gene TRBJ1-1; 9 bases are a match to TRBD1. Looked up from germline, CDR1 is SGHVS and CDR2 is FNYEAQ. Germline trimming cut 5 bases from V and 0 bases from J; bases unmatched to any gene: 10. The CDR3 spans 17 residues. CDR3 loop: CASSIGTGSTMNTEAFF. The CDR3, as DNA: TGTGCCAGCAGCATTGGGACAGGGTCGACCATGAACACTGAAGCTTTCTTT. The entire variable domain, with the rest obtained from reference TRBV7-6 and TRBJ1-1, is as follows: GAGVSQSPRYKVTKRGQDVALRCDPISGHVSLYWYRQALGQGPEFLTYFNYEAQQDKSGLPNDRFSAERPEGSISTLTIQRTEQRDSAMYRCASSIGTGSTMNTEAFFGQGTRLTVV.

The gene calls are TRBV28 and TRBJ2-7, with TRBD2 matching over 9 bases. CDR1 and CDR2 (germline): MDHEN, SYDVKM. V lost 1 base, J lost 12 bases, and 13 bases stayed unmatched. This CDR3 is 15 amino acids long. CDR3 in amino acids: CASSLYGSSGISSYF. The CDR3 DNA follows: TGTGCCAGCAGTTTATACGGTTCTAGCGGGATATCTTCGTACTTC. The variable domain in full, with the rest retrieved from reference TRBV28 and TRBJ2-7, is DVKVTQSSRYLVKRTGEKVFLECVQDMDHENMFWYRQDPGLGLRLIYFSYDVKMKEKGDIPEGYSVSREKKERFSLILESASTNQTSMYLCASSLYGSSGISSYFGPGTRLTVT.

The chain carries TRBV28 and TRBJ2-1; 7 nucleotides agree with TRBD1. Germline-derived CDR1 and CDR2 are MDHEN and SYDVKM. Trimming at V came to 7 bases and at J to 1 base, leaving 7 bases not matched to a gene. The CDR3 has 15 amino acids. For the CDR3, the DNA is TGTGCCAGCATCCCGACAGGGACGTCCTACAATGAGCAGTTCTTC. Translation: CASIPTGTSYNEQFF.

This chain links TRBV5-1 with TRBJ2-7; TRBD1 matches at 10 bases. V was clipped by 4 bases and J by 6 bases; unmatched bases: 7. Germline CDR1 and CDR2: SGHRS and YFSETQ. The CDR3 length is 14 residues. CDR3 protein: CASSGPGTGVEQYF. CDR3 nucleotides: TGCGCCAGCAGCGGCCCCGGGACAGGGGTCGAGCAGTACTTC.

This clone appeared a single time. This chain connects TRBV13 to TRBJ1-3; D is unclear. This CDR3 region has 16 residues. V lost 1 base, J lost 0 bases, and 10 bases lay in between. Germline V gene sequence: CDR1 PRHDT, CDR2 FYEKMQ (reference sequence). The chain's CDR3 is CASSLAAGPSGNTIYF. As DNA, the CDR3 is TGTGCCAGCAGCTTAGCGGCAGGCCCCTCTGGAAACACCATATATTTT.

The chain couples TRBV6-5 to TRBJ1-3; D unresolved. Germline assignment: CDR1 MNHEY and CDR2 SVGAGI. V lost 7 bases and J lost 0, with 4 bases in between. The CDR3 has 12 residues. DNA for the CDR3: TGTGCCAGCAAGAGCTCTGGAAACACCATATATTTT. Translated: CASKSSGNTIYF.

This chain links TRBV4-2 with TRBJ2-5; 12 nucleotides line up with TRBD2. The J segment lost 5 bases and the V segment lost 0 bases, leaving 4 bases of the junction unmatched. Germline CDR1 LGHNA, CDR2 YNFKEQ. The CDR3 sequence is 16 residues long. CDR3 DNA sequence: TGTGCCAGCAGCCAAGATCTAGCGGGAGGGGGGGAGACCCAGTACTTC. It codes for CASSQDLAGGGETQYF.

As for this clone: Other DNA sequences in the same sample also yield this CDR3. The gene calls are TRBV29-1 and TRBJ1-2; TRBD1 matches at 9 bases. Germline CDR1 and CDR2: SQVTM and ANQGSEA. The V gene end was trimmed by 6 bases and the J gene end by 2 bases; junction bases not matched to a gene: 4. The CDR3 is 13 amino acids. The CDR3 coding sequence is TGCAGCGTCGGGACAGGGACAAACTATGGCTACACCTTC. This translates into CSVGTGTNYGYTF.

This chain connects TRBV6-5 to TRBJ1-2; 7 bases match TRBD1. The CDR3 consists of 12 residues. V was clipped by 6 bases and J by 4 bases; unmatched bases: 2. Per the germline V gene, CDR1 is MNHEY and CDR2 is SVGAGI. The CDR3 protein is CASRRDSYGYTF. The CDR3 region has the DNA TGTGCCAGCAGACGGGACAGCTATGGCTACACCTTC.

The CDR3 loop reads CASSQDDRGINQPQHF. The CDR3 DNA sequence: TGTGCCAGCAGCCAAGATGACAGGGGAATCAATCAGCCCCAGCATTTT. This chain joins TRBV4-2 and TRBJ1-5, with TRBD1 matching 8 bases. J gave up 3 bases and V 0 bases, and 4 bases lay outside the gene matches. The CDR3 spans 16 residues. In germline, CDR1 is LGHNA, CDR2 YNFKEQ.

CDR3 residues: CSVETGQLTTEAFF. The CDR3 DNA follows: TGCAGCGTCGAAACGGGACAATTAACCACTGAAGCTTTCTTT. This chain connects TRBV29-1 to TRBJ1-1; a possible D gene is TRBD1 (6 bases). Germline loops: CDR1 SQVTM, CDR2 ANQGSEA. CDR3 length: 14 amino acids. The V and J ends lost 6 bases and 4 bases respectively, with 18 bases between them.

This rearrangement joins TRBV5-1 to TRBJ2-2; 8 nucleotides match TRBD1. The CDR3 consists of 16 residues. V trimming: 2 bases; J trimming: 5 bases; junction bases outside the gene matches: 8. Germline V gene data show CDR1 as SGHRS and CDR2 as YFSETQ. As DNA, the CDR3 is TGCGCCAGCAGCTTACCCGGGACAGGTGGTACCGGGGAGCTGTTTTTT. As protein: CASSLPGTGGTGELFF.

This clone has a single count. V gene TRBV19 combines with J gene TRBJ1-5; no clear D gene. Deletions cut 5 bases from V and 7 bases from J, with 9 bases between. Germline lookup yields CDR1 LNHDA and CDR2 SQIVND (reference sequence). This CDR3 spans 12 amino acids. The CDR3 sequence is CASSPLRQPQHF. CDR3 DNA sequence: TGTGCCAGTAGTCCCCTTCGGCAGCCCCAGCATTTT.

As concerns this clone: Other DNA sequences within the sample encode an identical CDR3. This chain connects TRBV5-1 to TRBJ2-7, with 12 bases fitting TRBD2. The V gene end was trimmed by 4 bases and the J gene end by 3 bases; junction bases not matched to a gene: 5. The germline gives CDR1 SGHRS, CDR2 YFSETQ. The CDR3 contains 15 residues. The chain's CDR3 is CASSRGTSGYYEQYF. CDR3 in DNA: TGCGCCAGCAGCCGTGGGACTAGCGGGTACTACGAGCAGTACTTC.

This clone was seen just once. The J gene is TRBJ2-7, the V gene TRBV5-3; TRBD1 might be the D (5 bases). TRBV5-3 is given ORF status, its function remaining uncertain. The V gene lost 2 bases and the J gene lost 0 bases, with 9 bases spanning the gap. This CDR3 has 14 residues. The CDR3 DNA reads TGTGCCAGAAGCTTCAACAGGAGCTCCTACGAGCAGTACTTC. This translates into CARSFNRSSYEQYF.